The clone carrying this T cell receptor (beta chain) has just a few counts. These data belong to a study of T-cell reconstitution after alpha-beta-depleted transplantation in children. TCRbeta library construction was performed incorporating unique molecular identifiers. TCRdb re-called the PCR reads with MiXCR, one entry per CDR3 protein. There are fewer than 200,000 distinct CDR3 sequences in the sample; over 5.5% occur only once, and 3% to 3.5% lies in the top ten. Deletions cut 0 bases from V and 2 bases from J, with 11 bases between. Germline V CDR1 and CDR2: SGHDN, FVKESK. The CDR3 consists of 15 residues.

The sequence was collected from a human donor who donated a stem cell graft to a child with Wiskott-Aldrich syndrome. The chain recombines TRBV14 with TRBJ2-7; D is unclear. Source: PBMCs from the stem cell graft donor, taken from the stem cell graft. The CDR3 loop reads CASSQDRVYAYEQYF. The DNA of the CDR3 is TGTGCCAGCAGCCAAGACCGGGTCTACGCCTACGAGCAGTACTTC.